The clone carrying this TCR beta chain has a single count. This entry belongs to a study of T cell changes during pregnancy in multiple sclerosis. Germline V gene sequence: CDR1 ENHRY, CDR2 SYGVKD. The CDR3 has 17 amino acids. J was trimmed by 1 base and V by 0 bases; bases with no gene match: 4. The table came from immunoSEQ multiplex PCR; TCRdb's copy has only in-frame clones and leaves some out. Here the sample spans some 66,000 clones, about 91% being singletons. The chain combines TRBV10-3 with TRBJ2-5; 11 positions agree with TRBD2. This clonotype was sampled from a female donor with multiple sclerosis, enrolled in a pregnancy study. Sequencing was performed on CD8+ T cells from peripheral blood mononuclear cells, taken before pregnancy. The chain's CDR3 is CAISESILAGVQETQYF. CDR3 coding DNA: TGTGCCATCAGTGAGTCGATACTAGCGGGGGTCCAAGAGACCCAGTACTTC.